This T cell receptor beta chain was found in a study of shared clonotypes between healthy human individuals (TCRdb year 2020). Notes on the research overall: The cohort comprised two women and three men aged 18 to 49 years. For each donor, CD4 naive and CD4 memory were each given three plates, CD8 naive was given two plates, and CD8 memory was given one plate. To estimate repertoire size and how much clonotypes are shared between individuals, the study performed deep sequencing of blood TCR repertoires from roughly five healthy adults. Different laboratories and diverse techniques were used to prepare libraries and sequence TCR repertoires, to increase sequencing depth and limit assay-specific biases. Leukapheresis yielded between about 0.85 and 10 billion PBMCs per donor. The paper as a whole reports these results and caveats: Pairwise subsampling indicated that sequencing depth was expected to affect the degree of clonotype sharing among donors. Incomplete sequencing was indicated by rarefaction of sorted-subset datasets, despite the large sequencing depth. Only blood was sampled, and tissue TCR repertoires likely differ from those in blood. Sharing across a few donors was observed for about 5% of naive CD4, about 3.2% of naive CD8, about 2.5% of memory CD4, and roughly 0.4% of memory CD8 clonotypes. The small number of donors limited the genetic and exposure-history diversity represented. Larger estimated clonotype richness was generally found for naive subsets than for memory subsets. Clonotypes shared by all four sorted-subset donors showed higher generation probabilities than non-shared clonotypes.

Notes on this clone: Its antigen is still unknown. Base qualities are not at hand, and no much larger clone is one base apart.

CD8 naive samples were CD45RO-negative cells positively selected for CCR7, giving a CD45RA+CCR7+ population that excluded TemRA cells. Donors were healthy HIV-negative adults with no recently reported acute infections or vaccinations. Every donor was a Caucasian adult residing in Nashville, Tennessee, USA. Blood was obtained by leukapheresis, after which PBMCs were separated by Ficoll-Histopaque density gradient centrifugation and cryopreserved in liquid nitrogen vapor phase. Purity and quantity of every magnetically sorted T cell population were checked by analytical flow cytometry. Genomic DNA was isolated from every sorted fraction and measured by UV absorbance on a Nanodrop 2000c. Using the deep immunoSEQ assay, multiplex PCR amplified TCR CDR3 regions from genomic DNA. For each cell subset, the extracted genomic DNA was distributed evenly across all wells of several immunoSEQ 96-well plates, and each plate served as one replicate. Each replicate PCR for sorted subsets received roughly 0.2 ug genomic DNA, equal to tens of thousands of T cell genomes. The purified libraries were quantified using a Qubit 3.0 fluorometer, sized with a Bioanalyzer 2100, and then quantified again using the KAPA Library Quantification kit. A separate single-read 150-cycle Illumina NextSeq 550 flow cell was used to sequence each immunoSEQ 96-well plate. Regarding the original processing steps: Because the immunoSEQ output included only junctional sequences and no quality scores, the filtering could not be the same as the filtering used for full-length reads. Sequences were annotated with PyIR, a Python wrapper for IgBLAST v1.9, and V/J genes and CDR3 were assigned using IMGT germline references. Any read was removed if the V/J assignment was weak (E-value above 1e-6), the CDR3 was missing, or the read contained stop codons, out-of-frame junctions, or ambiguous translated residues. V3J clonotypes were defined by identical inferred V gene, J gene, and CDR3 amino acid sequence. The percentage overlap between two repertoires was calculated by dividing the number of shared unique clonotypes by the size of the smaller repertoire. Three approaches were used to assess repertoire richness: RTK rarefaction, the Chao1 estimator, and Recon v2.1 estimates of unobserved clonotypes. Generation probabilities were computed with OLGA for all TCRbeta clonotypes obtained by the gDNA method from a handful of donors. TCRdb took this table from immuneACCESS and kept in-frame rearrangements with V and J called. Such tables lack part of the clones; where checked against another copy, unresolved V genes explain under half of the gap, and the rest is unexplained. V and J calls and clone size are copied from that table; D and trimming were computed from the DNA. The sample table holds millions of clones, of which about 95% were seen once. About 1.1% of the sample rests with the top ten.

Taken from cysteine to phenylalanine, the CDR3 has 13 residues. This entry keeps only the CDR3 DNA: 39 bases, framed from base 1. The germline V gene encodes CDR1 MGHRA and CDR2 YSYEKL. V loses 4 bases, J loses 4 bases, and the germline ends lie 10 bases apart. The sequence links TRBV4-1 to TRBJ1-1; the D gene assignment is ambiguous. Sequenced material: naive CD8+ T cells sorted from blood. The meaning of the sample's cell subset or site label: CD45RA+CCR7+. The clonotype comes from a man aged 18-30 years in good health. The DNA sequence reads TGCGCCAGCAGCCCCAGCTCGGGCACTGAAGCTTTCTTT. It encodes CASSPSSGTEAFF.